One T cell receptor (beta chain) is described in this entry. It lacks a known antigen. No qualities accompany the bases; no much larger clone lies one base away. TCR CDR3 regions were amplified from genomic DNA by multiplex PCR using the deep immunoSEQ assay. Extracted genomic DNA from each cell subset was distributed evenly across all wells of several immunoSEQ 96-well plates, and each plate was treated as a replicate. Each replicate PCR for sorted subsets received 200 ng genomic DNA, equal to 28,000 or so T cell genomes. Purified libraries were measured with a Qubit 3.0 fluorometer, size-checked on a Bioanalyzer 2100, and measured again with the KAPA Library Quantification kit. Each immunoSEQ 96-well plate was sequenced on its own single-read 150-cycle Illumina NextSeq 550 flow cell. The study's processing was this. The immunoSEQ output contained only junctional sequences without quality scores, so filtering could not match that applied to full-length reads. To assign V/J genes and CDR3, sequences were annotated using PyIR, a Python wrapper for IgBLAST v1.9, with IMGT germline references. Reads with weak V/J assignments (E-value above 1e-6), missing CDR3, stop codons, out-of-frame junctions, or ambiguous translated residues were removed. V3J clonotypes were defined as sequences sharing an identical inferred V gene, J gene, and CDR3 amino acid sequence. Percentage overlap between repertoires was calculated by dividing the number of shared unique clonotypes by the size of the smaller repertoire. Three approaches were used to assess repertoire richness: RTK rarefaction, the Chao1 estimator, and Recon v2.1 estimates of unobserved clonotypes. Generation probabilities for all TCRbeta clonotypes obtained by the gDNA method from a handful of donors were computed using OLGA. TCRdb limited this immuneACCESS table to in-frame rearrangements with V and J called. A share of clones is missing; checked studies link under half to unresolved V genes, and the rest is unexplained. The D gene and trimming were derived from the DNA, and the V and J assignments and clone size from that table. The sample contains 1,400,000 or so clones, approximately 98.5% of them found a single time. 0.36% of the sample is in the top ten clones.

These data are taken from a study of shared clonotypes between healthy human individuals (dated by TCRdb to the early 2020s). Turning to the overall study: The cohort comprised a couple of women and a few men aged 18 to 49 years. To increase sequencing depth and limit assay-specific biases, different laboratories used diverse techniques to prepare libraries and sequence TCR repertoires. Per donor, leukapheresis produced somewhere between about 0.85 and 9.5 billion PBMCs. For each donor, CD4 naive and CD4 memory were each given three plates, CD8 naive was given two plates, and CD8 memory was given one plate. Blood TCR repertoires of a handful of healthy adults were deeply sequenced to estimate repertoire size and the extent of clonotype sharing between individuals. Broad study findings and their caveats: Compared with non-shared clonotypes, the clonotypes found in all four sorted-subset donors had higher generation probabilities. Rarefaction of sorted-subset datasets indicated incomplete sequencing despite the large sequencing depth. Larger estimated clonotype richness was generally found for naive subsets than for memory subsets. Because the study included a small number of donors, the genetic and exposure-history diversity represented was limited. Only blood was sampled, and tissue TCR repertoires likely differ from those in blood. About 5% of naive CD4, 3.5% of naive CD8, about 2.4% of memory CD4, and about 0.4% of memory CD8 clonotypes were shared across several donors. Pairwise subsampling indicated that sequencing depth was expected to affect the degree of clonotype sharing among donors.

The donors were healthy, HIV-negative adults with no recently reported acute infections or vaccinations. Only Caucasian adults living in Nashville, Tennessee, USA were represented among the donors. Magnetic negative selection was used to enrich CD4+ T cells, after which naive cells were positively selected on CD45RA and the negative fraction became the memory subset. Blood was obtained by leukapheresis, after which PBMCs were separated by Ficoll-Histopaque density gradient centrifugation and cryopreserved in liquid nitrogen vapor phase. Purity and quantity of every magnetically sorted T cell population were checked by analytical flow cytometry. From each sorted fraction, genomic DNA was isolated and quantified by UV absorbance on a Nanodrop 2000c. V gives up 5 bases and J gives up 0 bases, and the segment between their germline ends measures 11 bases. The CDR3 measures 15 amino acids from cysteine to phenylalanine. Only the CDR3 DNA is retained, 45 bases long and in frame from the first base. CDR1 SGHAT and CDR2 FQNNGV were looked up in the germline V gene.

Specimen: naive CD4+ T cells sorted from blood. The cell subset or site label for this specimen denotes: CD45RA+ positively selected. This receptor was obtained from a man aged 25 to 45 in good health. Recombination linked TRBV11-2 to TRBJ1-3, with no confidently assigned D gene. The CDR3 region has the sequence CASSPSGRSGNTIYF. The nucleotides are TGTGCCAGCAGCCCCTCCGGGCGCTCTGGAAACACCATATATTTT.